This TCR beta chain was found in a study of blood T cells in healthy people across ages. Study-level results: The CMV status of each donor remained undetermined, and this could have confounded shifts in expanded clonotypes.

Combining a sample-barcoded 5' primer with a J-beta primer mix, a second PCR ran for roughly 6 to 12 cycles. Researchers report that a template-switch adaptor with 12 random nucleotides tagged each cDNA molecule. Via MiXCR, TCRdb re-called the 5' RACE reads, giving one row per CDR3 protein. Among more than 500,000 distinct CDR3 sequences listed, about 25% were seen once. Isolation yielded PBMCs, at least 7 million per sample, in every case. As for this clonotype: Antigen unknown.

V gave up 2 bases and J gave up 5 bases; unmatched junction bases: 4. CDR1 is DFQATT and CDR2 is SNEGSKA in the germline V gene (reference sequence). CDR3 size: 14 residues. The material sequenced was blood. The receptor was derived from an older woman in good health. V usage is TRBV20-1 and J usage is TRBJ1-1; the match to TRBD1 covers 11 bases. The CDR3 bases are TGCAGTGCTAGACTAGGGACAGGGGGGACTGAAGCTTTCTTT. It specifies CSARLGTGGTEAFF.